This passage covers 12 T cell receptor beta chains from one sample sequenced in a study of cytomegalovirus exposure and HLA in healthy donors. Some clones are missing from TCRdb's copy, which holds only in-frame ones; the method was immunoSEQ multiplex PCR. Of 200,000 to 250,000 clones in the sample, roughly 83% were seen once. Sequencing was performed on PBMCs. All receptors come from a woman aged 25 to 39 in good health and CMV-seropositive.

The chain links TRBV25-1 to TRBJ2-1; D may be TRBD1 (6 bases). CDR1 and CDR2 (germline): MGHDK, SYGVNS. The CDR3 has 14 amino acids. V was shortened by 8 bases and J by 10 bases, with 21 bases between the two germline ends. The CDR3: CASGTWTEPIEQFF. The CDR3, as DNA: TGTGCCAGCGGAACCTGGACAGAGCCAATCGAGCAGTTCTTC.

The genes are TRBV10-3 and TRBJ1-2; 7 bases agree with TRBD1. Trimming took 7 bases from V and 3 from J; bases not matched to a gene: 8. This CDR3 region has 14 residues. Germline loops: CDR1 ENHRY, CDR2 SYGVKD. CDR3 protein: CAITSTGRDYGYTF. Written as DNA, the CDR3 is TGTGCCATCACTTCGACAGGGAGAGACTATGGCTACACCTTC.

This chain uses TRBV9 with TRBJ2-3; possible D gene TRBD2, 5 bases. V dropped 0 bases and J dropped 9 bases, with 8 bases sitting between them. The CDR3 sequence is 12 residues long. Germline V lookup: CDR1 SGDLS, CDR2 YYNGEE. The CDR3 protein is CASSVVGGTQYF. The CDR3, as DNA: TGTGCCAGCAGCGTAGTTGGCGGGACGCAGTATTTT.

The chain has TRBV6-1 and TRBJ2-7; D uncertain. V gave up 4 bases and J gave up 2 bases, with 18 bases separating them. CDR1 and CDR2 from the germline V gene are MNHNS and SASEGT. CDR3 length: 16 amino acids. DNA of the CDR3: TGTGCCAGCAGTGGTATCCGAGACGCAGGCACCTACGAGCAGTACTTC. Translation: CASSGIRDAGTYEQYF.

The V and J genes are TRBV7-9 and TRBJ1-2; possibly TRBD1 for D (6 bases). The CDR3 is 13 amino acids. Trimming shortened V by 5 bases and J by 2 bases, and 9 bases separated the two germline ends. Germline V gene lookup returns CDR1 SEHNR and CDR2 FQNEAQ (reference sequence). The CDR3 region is CASSPGQNYGYTF. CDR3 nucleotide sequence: TGTGCCAGCAGCCCCGGACAGAACTATGGCTACACCTTC.

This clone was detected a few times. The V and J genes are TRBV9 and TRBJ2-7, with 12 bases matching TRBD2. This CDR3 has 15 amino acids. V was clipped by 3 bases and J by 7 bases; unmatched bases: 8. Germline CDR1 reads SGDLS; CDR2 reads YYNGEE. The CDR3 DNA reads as TGTGCCAGCAGCGCCGGACTAGCGGGATCGGGGGAGCAGTACTTC. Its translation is CASSAGLAGSGEQYF.

The CDR3 bases are TGTGCCAGCAGTGGATCAACGGGCCAACTACATTCTCAAGAGACCCAGTACTTC. Translating it yields CASSGSTGQLHSQETQYF. V gene TRBV25-1 combines with J gene TRBJ2-5, with no clear D. Trimming took 4 bases from V and 2 from J, leaving 23 bases between them. CDR3 length: 18 amino acids. Germline CDR1 MGHDK, CDR2 SYGVNS.

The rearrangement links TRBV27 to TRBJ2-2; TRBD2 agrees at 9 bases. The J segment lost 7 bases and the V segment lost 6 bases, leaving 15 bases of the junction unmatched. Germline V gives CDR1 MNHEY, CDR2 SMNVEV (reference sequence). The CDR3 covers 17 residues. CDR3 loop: CASRALSGSKDGGELFF. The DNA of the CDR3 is TGTGCCAGCAGAGCCCTTAGCGGGAGTAAGGACGGCGGGGAGCTGTTTTTT.

CDR3 in amino acids: CASSFTGANVLTF. The CDR3 coding sequence is TGTGCCAGCAGTTTTACTGGGGCCAACGTCCTGACTTTC. V gene TRBV28 combines with J gene TRBJ2-6; D is unclear. CDR3 length: 13 amino acids. Looked up from germline, CDR1 is MDHEN and CDR2 is SYDVKM. The V and J ends lost 3 bases and 2 bases respectively, with 2 bases between them.

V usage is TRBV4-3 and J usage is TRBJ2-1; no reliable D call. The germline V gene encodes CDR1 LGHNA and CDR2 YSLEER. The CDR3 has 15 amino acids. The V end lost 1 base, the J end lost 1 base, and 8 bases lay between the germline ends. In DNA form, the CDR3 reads TGCGCCAGCAGCCAAGCGTCTAGTTCCTACAATGAGCAGTTCTTC. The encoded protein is CASSQASSSYNEQFF.

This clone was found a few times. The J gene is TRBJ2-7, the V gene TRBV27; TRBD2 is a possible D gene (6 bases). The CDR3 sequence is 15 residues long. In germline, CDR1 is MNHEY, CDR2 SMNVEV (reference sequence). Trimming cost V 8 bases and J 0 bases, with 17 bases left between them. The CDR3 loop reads CASAFRRGSSYEQYF. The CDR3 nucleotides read TGTGCCAGCGCGTTTCGGCGGGGCAGCTCCTACGAGCAGTACTTC.

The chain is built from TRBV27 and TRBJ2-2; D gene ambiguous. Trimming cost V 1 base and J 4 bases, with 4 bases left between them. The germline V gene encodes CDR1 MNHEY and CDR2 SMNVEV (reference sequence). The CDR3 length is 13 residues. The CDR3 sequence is CASSLFGTGELFF. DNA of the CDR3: TGTGCCAGCAGTTTATTCGGCACCGGGGAGCTGTTTTTT.